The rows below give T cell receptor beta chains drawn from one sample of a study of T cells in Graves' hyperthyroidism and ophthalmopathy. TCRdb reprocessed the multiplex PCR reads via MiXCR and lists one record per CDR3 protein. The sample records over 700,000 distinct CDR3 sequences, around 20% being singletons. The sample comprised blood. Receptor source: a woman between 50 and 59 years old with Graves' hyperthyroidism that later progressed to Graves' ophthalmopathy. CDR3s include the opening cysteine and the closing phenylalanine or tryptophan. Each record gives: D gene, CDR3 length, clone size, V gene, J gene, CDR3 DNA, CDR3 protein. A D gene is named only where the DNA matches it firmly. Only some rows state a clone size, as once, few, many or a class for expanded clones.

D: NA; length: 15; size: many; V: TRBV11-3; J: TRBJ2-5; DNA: TGTGCCAGCAGCTTAGGTCGGGCGTACCCAGAGACCCAGTACTTC; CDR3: CASSLGRAYPETQYF
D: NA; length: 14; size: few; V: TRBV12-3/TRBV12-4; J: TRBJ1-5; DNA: TGTGCCAGCAGTTTAAGGGACACCGAGGGGCCCCAGCATTTT; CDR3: CASSLRDTEGPQHF
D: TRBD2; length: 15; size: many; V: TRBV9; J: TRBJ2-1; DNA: TGTGCCAGCAGAGATACTAGCGGGGTTTACAATGAGCAGTTCTTC; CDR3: CASRDTSGVYNEQFF
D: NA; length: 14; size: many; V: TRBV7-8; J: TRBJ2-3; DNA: TGTGCCAGCAGCTTAGCGTTAAATGGGGGTACGCAGTATTTT; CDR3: CASSLALNGGTQYF
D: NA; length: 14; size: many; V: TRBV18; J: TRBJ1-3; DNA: TGTGCCAGCTCACCAACCCAGGGTGGAAACACCATATATTTT; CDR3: CASSPTQGGNTIYF
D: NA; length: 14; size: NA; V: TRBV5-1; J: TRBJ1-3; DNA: TGCGCCAGCAGCTTGTGGCTCTCTGGAAACACCATATATTTT; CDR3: CASSLWLSGNTIYF
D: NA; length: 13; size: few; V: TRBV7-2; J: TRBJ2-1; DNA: TGTGCCAGCAGCTTTAAACGCGGGGTTGAGCAGTTCTTC; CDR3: CASSFKRGVEQFF
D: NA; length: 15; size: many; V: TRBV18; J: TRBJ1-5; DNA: TGTGCCAGCTCACCTTCAGCAGGGTGGGGGCAGCCCCAGCATTTT; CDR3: CASSPSAGWGQPQHF
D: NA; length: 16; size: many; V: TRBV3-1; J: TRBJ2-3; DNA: TGTGCCAGCAGCCAAGATCCAGGGTCAGGCACAGATACGCAGTATTTT; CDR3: CASSQDPGSGTDTQYF
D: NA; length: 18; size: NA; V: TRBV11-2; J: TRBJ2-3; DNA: TGTGCCAGCAGTCTCCCCCGGGCCCAGATCCTGGGTACAGATACGCAGTATTTT; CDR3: CASSLPRAQILGTDTQYF
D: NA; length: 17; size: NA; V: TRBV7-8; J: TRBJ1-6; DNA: TGTGCCAGCAGCTTAGCGCCACAGATCTCCTATAATTCACCCCTCCACTTT; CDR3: CASSLAPQISYNSPLHF
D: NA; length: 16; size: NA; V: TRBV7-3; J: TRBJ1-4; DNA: TGTGCCAGCAGCTTCAGTAGGACCGGTCGAAATGAAAAACTGGTTTTT; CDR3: CASSFSRTGRNEKLVF
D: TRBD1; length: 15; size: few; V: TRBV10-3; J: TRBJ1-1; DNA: TGTGCCGTTGGGACAGAGCGCTCCATGAACACTGAAGCTTTCTTT; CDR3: CAVGTERSMNTEAFF
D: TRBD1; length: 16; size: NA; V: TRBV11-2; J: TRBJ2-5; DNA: TGTGCCAGCAGCGGAACCGGGACAGGGGAGGAAGAGACCCAGTACTTC; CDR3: CASSGTGTGEEETQYF
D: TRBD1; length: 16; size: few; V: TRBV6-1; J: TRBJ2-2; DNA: TGTGCCAGCAGTCCGACAGGGGCGATGAACACCGGGGAGCTGTTTTTT; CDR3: CASSPTGAMNTGELFF
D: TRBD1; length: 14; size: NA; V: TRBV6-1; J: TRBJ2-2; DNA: TGTGCCAGCAGTGATCCAGGGGGCGGGGGGGAGCTGTTTTTT; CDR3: CASSDPGGGGELFF
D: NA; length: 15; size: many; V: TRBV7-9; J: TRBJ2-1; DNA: TGTGCCAGCAGCTCTTACACTAGGAGTTACAATGAGCAGTTCTTC; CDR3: CASSSYTRSYNEQFF
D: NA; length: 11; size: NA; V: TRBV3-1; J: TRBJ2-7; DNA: TGTGCCAGCAGCGATTACTACGAGCAGTACTTC; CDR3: CASSDYYEQYF
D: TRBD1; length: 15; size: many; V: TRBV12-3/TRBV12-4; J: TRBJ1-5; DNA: TGTGCCAGCAGTTCCAATACAGGGGGCAGGCAGCCCCAGCATTTT; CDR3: CASSSNTGGRQPQHF
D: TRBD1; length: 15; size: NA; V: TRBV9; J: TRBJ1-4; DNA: TGTGCCAGCAGCGTAGAGGGACAGGGGTTCGAAAAACTGTTTTTT; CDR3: CASSVEGQGFEKLFF
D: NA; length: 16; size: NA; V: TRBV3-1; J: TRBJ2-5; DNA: TGTGCCAGCAGCTCCCGAGGGGCAGGGATTAGGGAGACCCAGTACTTC; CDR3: CASSSRGAGIRETQYF
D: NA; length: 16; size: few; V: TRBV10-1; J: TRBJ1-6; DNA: TGCGCCAGCAGTTCGACTCGTTCCGGGTCAAATTCACCCCTCCACTTT; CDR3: CASSSTRSGSNSPLHF
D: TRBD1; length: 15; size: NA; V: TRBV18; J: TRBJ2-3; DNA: TGTGCCAGCTCACCGTTGCCAGGGGGCTCAGATACGCAGTATTTT; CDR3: CASSPLPGGSDTQYF
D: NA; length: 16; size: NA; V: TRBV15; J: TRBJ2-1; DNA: TGTGCCACCAGCAGAGATCTGAGGTTGGCCTACAATGAGCAGTTCTTC; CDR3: CATSRDLRLAYNEQFF
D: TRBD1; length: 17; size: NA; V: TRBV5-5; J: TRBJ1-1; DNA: TGTGCCAGCAGCCGGGGCTTGACAGGGGGTCTGAACACTGAAGCTTTCTTT; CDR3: CASSRGLTGGLNTEAFF
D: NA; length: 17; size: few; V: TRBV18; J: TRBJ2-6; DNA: TGTGCCAGCTCACCAGAGGTCCCAGGGGTCGGGGCCAACGTCCTGACTTTC; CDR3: CASSPEVPGVGANVLTF
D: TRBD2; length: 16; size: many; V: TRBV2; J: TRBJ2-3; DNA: TGTGCCAGCACCGACCCACTAGCGGGGATTGGCGATACGCAGTATTTT; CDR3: CASTDPLAGIGDTQYF
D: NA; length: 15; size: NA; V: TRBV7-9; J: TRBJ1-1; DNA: TGTGCCAGCAGCTTACGGATGGGGGGAATCACTGAAGCTTTCTTT; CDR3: CASSLRMGGITEAFF
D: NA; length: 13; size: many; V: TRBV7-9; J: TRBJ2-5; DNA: TGTGCCAGCAGCTTACACAGCCAAGAGACCCAGTACTTC; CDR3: CASSLHSQETQYF
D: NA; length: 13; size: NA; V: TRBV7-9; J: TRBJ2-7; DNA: TGTGCCAGCAGCCACGCGGCCGGCTACGAGCAGTACTTC; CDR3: CASSHAAGYEQYF
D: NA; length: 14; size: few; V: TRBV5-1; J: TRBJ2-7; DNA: TGCGCCAGCAGCGTAGGACTGGGATCCTACGAGCAGTACTTC; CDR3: CASSVGLGSYEQYF
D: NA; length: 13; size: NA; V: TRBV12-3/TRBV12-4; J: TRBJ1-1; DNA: TGTGCCAGCAGTAAGGCAGCGGGCACTGAAGCTTTCTTT; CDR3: CASSKAAGTEAFF
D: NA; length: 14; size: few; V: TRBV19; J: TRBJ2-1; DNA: TGTGCCAGTAGTGTACTAAGCTCCTACAATGAGCAGTTCTTC; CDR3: CASSVLSSYNEQFF
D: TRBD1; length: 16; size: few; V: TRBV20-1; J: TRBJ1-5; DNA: TGCAGTGCAAGAGGGGGTGTGACAGGGGGCAGCCAGCCCCAGCATTTT; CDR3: CSARGGVTGGSQPQHF
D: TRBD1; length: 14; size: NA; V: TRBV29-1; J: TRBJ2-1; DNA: TGCAGCGTTAAGGACAGGGGATTCCACAATGAGCAGTTCTTC; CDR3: CSVKDRGFHNEQFF
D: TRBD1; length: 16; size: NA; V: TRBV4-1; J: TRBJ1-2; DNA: TGCGCCAGCAGTCGGGGGGACAGGGGATCTAACTATGGCTACACCTTC; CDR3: CASSRGDRGSNYGYTF
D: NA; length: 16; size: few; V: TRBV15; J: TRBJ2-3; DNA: TGTGCCACCAGCAGAGATAAGGGGGGGGGCACAGATACGCAGTATTTT; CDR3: CATSRDKGGGTDTQYF
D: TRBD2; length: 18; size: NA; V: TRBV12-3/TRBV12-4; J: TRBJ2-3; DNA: TGTGCCAGCAGTCGGGGACTAGCGGGGGACCCTAGCACAGATACGCAGTATTTT; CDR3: CASSRGLAGDPSTDTQYF
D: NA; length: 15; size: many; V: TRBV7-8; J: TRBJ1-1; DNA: TGTGCCACCCTACTGGGAACGATCATGAACACTGAAGCTTTCTTT; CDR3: CATLLGTIMNTEAFF
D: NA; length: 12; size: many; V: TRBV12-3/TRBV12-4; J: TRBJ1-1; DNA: TGTGCCAGCAGTTTTACTCAGACTGAAGCTTTCTTT; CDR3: CASSFTQTEAFF
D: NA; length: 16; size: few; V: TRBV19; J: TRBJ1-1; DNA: TGTGCCAGTAGTCCAGCCCGTTTGCTGGACTACACTGAAGCTTTCTTT; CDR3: CASSPARLLDYTEAFF
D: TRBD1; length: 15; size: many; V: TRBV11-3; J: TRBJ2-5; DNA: TGTGCCAGCAGCCCTCGGACAGGGGGCCAAGAGACCCAGTACTTC; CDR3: CASSPRTGGQETQYF
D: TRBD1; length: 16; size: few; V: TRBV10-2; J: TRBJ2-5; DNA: TGCGCCAGCAGTGAGGAGACAGGGGATAACCAAGAGACCCAGTACTTC; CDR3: CASSEETGDNQETQYF
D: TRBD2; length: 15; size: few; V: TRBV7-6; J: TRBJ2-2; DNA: TGTGCCAGCAGCTCTCCGGGACGGGGGGTCGGGGAGCTGTTTTTT; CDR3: CASSSPGRGVGELFF
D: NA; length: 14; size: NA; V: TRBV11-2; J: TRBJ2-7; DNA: TGTGCCAGCAGCTTAGATCGGGTCTCCTACGAGCAGTACTTC; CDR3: CASSLDRVSYEQYF
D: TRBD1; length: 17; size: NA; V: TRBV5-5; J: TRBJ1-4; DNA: TGTGCCAGCAGCCAATCCGGGACAGGGGGGGCTAATGAAAAACTGTTTTTT; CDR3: CASSQSGTGGANEKLFF
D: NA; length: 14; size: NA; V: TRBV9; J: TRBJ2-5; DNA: TGTGCCAGCAGCCCCCGGGGTGGAACAGAGACCCAGTACTTC; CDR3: CASSPRGGTETQYF
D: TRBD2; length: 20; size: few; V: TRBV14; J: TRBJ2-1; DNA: TGTGCCAGCAGTCTCAGCTTGGGACTAGCGGGGGATGGATCCTACAATGAGCAGTTCTTC; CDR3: CASSLSLGLAGDGSYNEQFF
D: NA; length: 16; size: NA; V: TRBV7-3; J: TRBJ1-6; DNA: TGTGCCAGGTTGACCCCCCCGCGACAAGGGGATTCACCCCTCCACTTT; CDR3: CARLTPPRQGDSPLHF